This T cell receptor (beta chain) is drawn from a study of cytomegalovirus exposure and HLA in healthy donors. Overall study context: Clustering assigned about 79% of the roughly 430 genotyped donors to the Caucasian-associated ancestry cluster.

In this sample, this clone turned up a few times. The antigen remains unidentified. Researchers ran the PCR with 60 Vbeta and 13 Jbeta primers. The method was immunoSEQ multiplex PCR; TCRdb's version includes in-frame clones alone and lacks a portion of them. This table has fewer than 200,000 clones, around 80% appearing once. Study results and limitations: Common viral pathogens were later found to be apparently linked to several of the most significant clusters. When analyzed later, a missense DCLRE1C variant was found to be linked to TCR beta V- and J-gene trimming. There were over 150 TCR beta chains listed as cytomegalovirus-associated.

The material sequenced was PBMCs. This clonotype was sampled from a female donor in good health and CMV-seronegative.

This chain's CDR3 is CASSNGYRDNTEAFF. The CDR3 DNA is TGTGCCAGCTCGAACGGTTACAGGGACAACACTGAAGCTTTCTTT. The chain joins TRBV18 to TRBJ1-1; TRBD1 is a possible D gene (6 bases). Trimming removed 6 bases at V and 2 bases at J, with 16 bases between. The CDR3 extends over 15 amino acids. The V gene's germline CDR1 is KGHSH and CDR2 LQKENI. Based on the CDR3 plus reference TRBV18 and TRBJ1-1, the full variable domain is NAGVMQNPRHLVRRRGQEARLRCSPMKGHSHVYWYRQLPEEGLKFMVYLQKENIIDESGMPKERFSAEFPKEGPSILRIQQVVRGDSAAYFCASSNGYRDNTEAFFGQGTRLTVV.